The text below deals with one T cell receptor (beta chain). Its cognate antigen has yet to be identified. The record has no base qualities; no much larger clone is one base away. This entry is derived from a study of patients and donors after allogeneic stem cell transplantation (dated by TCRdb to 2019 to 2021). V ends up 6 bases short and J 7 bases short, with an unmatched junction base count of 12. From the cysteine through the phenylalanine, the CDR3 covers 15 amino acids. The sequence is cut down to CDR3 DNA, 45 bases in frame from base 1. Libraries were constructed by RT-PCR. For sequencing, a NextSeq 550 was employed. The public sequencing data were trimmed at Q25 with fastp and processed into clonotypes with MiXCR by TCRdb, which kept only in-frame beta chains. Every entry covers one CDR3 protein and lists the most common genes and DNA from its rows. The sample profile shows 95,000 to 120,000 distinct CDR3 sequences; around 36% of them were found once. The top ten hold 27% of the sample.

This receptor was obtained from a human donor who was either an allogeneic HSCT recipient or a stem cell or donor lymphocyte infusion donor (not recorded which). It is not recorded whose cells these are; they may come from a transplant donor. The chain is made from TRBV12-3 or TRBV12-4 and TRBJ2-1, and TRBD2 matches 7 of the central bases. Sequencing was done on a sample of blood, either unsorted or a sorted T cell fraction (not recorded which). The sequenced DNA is TGTGCCAGCAGGGTACGCGGGAGTCTTGGGAATGAGCAGTTCTTC. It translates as CASRVRGSLGNEQFF.